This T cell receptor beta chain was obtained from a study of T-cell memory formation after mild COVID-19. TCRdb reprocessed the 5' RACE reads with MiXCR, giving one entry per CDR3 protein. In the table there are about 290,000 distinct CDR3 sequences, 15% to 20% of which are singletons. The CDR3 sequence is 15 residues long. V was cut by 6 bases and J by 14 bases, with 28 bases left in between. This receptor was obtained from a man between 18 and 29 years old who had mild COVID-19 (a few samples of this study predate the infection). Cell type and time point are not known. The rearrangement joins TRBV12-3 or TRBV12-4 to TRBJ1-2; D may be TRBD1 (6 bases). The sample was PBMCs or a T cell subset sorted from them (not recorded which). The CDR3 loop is CASSRITKGGRKGTF. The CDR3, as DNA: TGTGCCAGCAGCCGCATAACAAAGGGGGGCAGAAAGGGGACCTTC.